A single sample is the source of the 21 T cell receptor beta chains below, sequenced in a study of cytomegalovirus exposure and HLA in healthy donors. With 60 Vbeta and 13 Jbeta primers, the PCR was carried out. TCRdb's copy holds only in-frame clones and misses some; the assay was immunoSEQ multiplex PCR. In the table there are some 97,000 clones, about 75% of which are singletons. The sample taken for sequencing was PBMCs. These receptors were collected from a young woman in good health and CMV-seropositive.

This clone was recorded a few times. The CDR3: CASSGGLAAFYEQYF. CDR3 in DNA: TGTGCCAGCAGTGGAGGACTAGCGGCTTTCTACGAGCAGTACTTC. This chain links TRBV6-5 with TRBJ2-7; 10 bases map to TRBD2. Per germline, CDR1 MNHEY and CDR2 SVGAGI. V dropped 5 bases and J dropped 3; count of bases not matched to a gene: 7. The CDR3 length is 15 residues.

About this clone itself: At one of its ends the junction is not consistent with the germline gene, which may arise from a read error. This rearrangement joins TRBV5-4 to TRBJ2-7; 9 nucleotides match TRBD1. The CDR3 is 15 amino acids. CDR1 and CDR2 from the germline V gene are SGHNT and YYREEE (reference sequence). The CDR3 region is CASSRGQGSSYEQSF. The CDR3 region has the DNA TGTGCCAGCAGCCGAGGACAGGGGTCTTCCTACGAGCAGTCCTTC.

The chain couples TRBV11-2 to TRBJ2-1, with 7 bases matching TRBD2. This CDR3 has 16 residues. Germline V gene data show CDR1 as SGHAT and CDR2 as FQNNGV. V dropped 0 bases and J dropped 6; count of bases not matched to a gene: 8. The CDR3 sequence: CASSLDYWGGINEQFF. The DNA of the CDR3 is TGTGCCAGCAGCTTAGATTATTGGGGGGGGATCAATGAGCAGTTCTTC.

This sequence joins TRBV7-9 and TRBJ1-1; 9 positions agree with TRBD1. The V and J ends lost 5 bases and 4 bases, in that order; junction bases with no gene match: 5. CDR3 size: 14 residues. From germline, CDR1 is SEHNR and CDR2 FQNEAQ (reference sequence). The CDR3 loop is CASSLDRGVTEAFF. CDR3 DNA sequence: TGTGCCAGCAGCCTCGACAGGGGGGTCACTGAAGCTTTCTTT.

The chain joins TRBV2 to TRBJ1-2, with 7 bases aligning to TRBD1. The ends lost 11 bases at V and 2 bases at J; junction bases unmatched: 8. Germline values: CDR1 SNHLY, CDR2 FYNNEI. This CDR3 has 13 residues. The CDR3 coding sequence is TGTGCCTTTCCTCCGGGACAGAACTATGGCTACACCTTC. It yields the protein CAFPPGQNYGYTF.

The CDR3 DNA follows: TGTGCCAGCAGTTTCTTACTAGCGGGAGGCGACAATGAGCAGTTCTTC. This codes for CASSFLLAGGDNEQFF. The chain employs TRBV28 and TRBJ2-1; 12 bases are a match to TRBD2. The CDR3 is 16 residues long. V shed 3 bases and J 5 bases; nucleotides not matched to a gene: 5. CDR1 and CDR2 (germline): MDHEN, SYDVKM. Full variable domain (rest looked up from reference TRBV28 and TRBJ2-1): DVKVTQSSRYLVKRTGEKVFLECVQDMDHENMFWYRQDPGLGLRLIYFSYDVKMKEKGDIPEGYSVSREKKERFSLILESASTNQTSMYLCASSFLLAGGDNEQFFGPGTRLTVL.

This chain uses TRBV14 with TRBJ2-7, with D maybe TRBD2 (5 bases). The V end was cut by 4 bases, the J end by 5 bases, with 12 bases between. This CDR3 region has 13 residues. The V gene's germline CDR1 is SGHDN and CDR2 FVKESK. The CDR3 sequence: CASSRQLGNEQYF. In nucleotides, the CDR3 is TGTGCCAGCAGCCGTCAACTAGGGAACGAGCAGTACTTC.

The chain uses TRBV4-2 and TRBJ2-7; D ambiguous. V gave up 4 bases and J gave up 3 bases, with 7 bases separating them. This CDR3 has 12 residues. Germline V gene data show CDR1 as LGHNA and CDR2 as YNFKEQ. CDR3 nucleotide sequence: TGTGCCAGCAGCCCTTCGGGCTACGAGCAGTACTTC. As protein: CASSPSGYEQYF.

The sample holds one count of this clone. CDR3 bases: TGTGCCAGCAGTCCGGACACCGGGGAGCTGTTTTTT. Encoded protein: CASSPDTGELFF. The chain is built from TRBV25-1 and TRBJ2-2; no clear D gene. Trimming pared 5 bases from V and 3 bases from J, leaving 4 bases between. The CDR3 totals 12 residues. CDR1 and CDR2 (germline): MGHDK, SYGVNS.

J is TRBJ1-1 and V is TRBV10-2; 8 positions agree with TRBD1. V lost 7 bases, J lost 5 bases, and 12 bases stayed unmatched. CDR1 is WSHSY, CDR2 SAAADI, per germline. The CDR3 spans 15 residues. As DNA, the CDR3 is TGCGCCAGCATCTCTTACCGGGACAGGAAAACTGAAGCTTTCTTT. This sequence encodes CASISYRDRKTEAFF.

This chain connects TRBV7-2 to TRBJ2-7; perhaps TRBD1 as D (5 bases). The CDR3 is made up of 14 amino acids. Per germline, CDR1 SGHTA and CDR2 FQGNSA. The ends were cut back, 5 bases at V and 12 bases at J, with 23 bases in the middle. The CDR3 loop reads CASSISPAQGRGYF. Written as DNA, the CDR3 is TGTGCCAGCAGCATTAGCCCCGCCCAGGGAAGGGGGTACTTC.

The rearrangement links TRBV5-1 to TRBJ2-2; 10 bases are shared with TRBD2. The J segment lost 4 bases and the V segment lost 4 bases, leaving 22 bases of the junction unmatched. Looked up from germline, CDR1 is SGHRS and CDR2 is YFSETQ. There are 21 residues in the CDR3. The CDR3, as DNA: TGCGCCAGCAGCCCTCGGATCGGGCTAGCGGGAGTGCCAAATATCACCGGGGAGCTGTTTTTT. Translated, it gives CASSPRIGLAGVPNITGELFF. The full variable domain, its missing parts supplied by reference TRBV5-1 and TRBJ2-2, is KAGVTQTPRYLIKTRGQQVTLSCSPISGHRSVSWYQQTPGQGLQFLFEYFSETQRNKGNFPGRFSGRQFSNSRSEMNVSTLELGDSALYLCASSPRIGLAGVPNITGELFFGEGSRLTVL.

This clone has a handful of counts. Here the CDR3 DNA reads TGCGCCAGCAGCCAAGTAGACATGGGACTAGCGGGATACAATGAGCAGTTCTTC. Protein: CASSQVDMGLAGYNEQFF. This chain uses TRBV4-1 with TRBJ2-1; 13 nucleotides match TRBD2. There are 18 residues in the CDR3. Trimming removed 1 base from V and 4 bases from J; junction bases left unmatched: 7. Germline lookup yields CDR1 MGHRA and CDR2 YSYEKL.

The chain's CDR3 is CASSLLYSGTDTQYF. For the CDR3, the DNA is TGTGCCAGCAGCTTACTGTATAGCGGCACAGATACGCAGTATTTT. The chain joins TRBV11-2 to TRBJ2-3; TRBD2 might be the D (5 bases). V was clipped by 2 bases and J by 1 base, with 10 bases between them. The CDR3 runs to 15 residues. The germline V gene encodes CDR1 SGHAT and CDR2 FQNNGV.

This clone has at least ten counts. The chain couples TRBV30 to TRBJ2-1; TRBD1 aligns across 9 bases. Trimming took 2 bases from V and 0 from J; bases not matched to a gene: 5. The germline V gene has CDR1 GTSNPN and CDR2 SVGIG (reference sequence). This CDR3 has 16 residues. The CDR3 loop reads CAWSPTGGASYNEQFF. The DNA of the CDR3 is TGTGCCTGGAGTCCCACAGGGGGCGCCTCCTACAATGAGCAGTTCTTC.

This sequence joins TRBV28 and TRBJ2-3; TRBD2 is a possible D gene (7 bases). Germline-derived CDR1 and CDR2 are MDHEN and SYDVKM. Trimming removed 7 bases at V and 5 bases at J, with 19 bases between. CDR3 length equals 15 residues. The CDR3 region has the DNA TGTGCCAGCACATCACAGGGAGGGCCGCAAGATACGCAGTATTTT. As protein: CASTSQGGPQDTQYF.

The rearrangement uses TRBV4-1 and TRBJ2-4, with 7 bases that match TRBD1. The ends lost 0 bases at V and 6 bases at J; junction bases unmatched: 11. The CDR3 is made up of 17 amino acids. The germline CDR1 and CDR2 sequences are MGHRA and YSYEKL. The CDR3: CASSQDGSPGGLNIQYF. The CDR3 DNA reads TGCGCCAGCAGCCAAGATGGGTCCCCAGGGGGATTAAACATTCAGTACTTC.

This clone turned up a few times. The chain couples TRBV4-3 to TRBJ2-7; 7 bases match TRBD2. This CDR3 spans 16 amino acids. The germline gives CDR1 LGHNA, CDR2 YSLEER. V lost 0 bases to trimming and J lost 3 bases; unmatched junction nucleotides: 8. The CDR3 nucleotides are TGCGCCAGCAGCCAAGATCTCGGGGAGGGCTACTACGAGCAGTACTTC. Residues: CASSQDLGEGYYEQYF.

In its sample, this clone was seen a few times. The chain links TRBV5-1 to TRBJ2-1; tentative D call: TRBD1 (5 bases). The CDR3 consists of 16 residues. Looked up from germline, CDR1 is SGHRS and CDR2 is YFSETQ. The V end was cut by 2 bases, the J end by 0 bases, with 12 bases between. CDR3 DNA: TGCGCCAGCAGCTTTCAGGGCTTGAGCTCCTACAATGAGCAGTTCTTC. This codes for CASSFQGLSSYNEQFF.

The chain joins TRBV10-3 to TRBJ2-2, with TRBD1 matching 8 bases. V trimming: 3 bases; J trimming: 4 bases; junction bases outside the gene matches: 7. Germline V CDR1 and CDR2: ENHRY, SYGVKD. This CDR3 spans 16 amino acids. CDR3 loop: CAISDGGTGSTGELFF. The CDR3 nucleotides are TGTGCCATCAGTGACGGTGGGACAGGCAGCACCGGGGAGCTGTTTTTT.

The V gene is TRBV7-9, the J gene TRBJ2-1; D is unresolved. The CDR3 runs 14 residues. Germline V gene data show CDR1 as SEHNR and CDR2 as FQNEAQ (reference sequence). Trimming pared 5 bases from V and 6 bases from J, leaving 14 bases between. In DNA form, the CDR3 reads TGTGCCAGCAGCCCCCAGGTTAATAGCAATGAGCAGTTCTTC. Amino acid sequence: CASSPQVNSNEQFF.